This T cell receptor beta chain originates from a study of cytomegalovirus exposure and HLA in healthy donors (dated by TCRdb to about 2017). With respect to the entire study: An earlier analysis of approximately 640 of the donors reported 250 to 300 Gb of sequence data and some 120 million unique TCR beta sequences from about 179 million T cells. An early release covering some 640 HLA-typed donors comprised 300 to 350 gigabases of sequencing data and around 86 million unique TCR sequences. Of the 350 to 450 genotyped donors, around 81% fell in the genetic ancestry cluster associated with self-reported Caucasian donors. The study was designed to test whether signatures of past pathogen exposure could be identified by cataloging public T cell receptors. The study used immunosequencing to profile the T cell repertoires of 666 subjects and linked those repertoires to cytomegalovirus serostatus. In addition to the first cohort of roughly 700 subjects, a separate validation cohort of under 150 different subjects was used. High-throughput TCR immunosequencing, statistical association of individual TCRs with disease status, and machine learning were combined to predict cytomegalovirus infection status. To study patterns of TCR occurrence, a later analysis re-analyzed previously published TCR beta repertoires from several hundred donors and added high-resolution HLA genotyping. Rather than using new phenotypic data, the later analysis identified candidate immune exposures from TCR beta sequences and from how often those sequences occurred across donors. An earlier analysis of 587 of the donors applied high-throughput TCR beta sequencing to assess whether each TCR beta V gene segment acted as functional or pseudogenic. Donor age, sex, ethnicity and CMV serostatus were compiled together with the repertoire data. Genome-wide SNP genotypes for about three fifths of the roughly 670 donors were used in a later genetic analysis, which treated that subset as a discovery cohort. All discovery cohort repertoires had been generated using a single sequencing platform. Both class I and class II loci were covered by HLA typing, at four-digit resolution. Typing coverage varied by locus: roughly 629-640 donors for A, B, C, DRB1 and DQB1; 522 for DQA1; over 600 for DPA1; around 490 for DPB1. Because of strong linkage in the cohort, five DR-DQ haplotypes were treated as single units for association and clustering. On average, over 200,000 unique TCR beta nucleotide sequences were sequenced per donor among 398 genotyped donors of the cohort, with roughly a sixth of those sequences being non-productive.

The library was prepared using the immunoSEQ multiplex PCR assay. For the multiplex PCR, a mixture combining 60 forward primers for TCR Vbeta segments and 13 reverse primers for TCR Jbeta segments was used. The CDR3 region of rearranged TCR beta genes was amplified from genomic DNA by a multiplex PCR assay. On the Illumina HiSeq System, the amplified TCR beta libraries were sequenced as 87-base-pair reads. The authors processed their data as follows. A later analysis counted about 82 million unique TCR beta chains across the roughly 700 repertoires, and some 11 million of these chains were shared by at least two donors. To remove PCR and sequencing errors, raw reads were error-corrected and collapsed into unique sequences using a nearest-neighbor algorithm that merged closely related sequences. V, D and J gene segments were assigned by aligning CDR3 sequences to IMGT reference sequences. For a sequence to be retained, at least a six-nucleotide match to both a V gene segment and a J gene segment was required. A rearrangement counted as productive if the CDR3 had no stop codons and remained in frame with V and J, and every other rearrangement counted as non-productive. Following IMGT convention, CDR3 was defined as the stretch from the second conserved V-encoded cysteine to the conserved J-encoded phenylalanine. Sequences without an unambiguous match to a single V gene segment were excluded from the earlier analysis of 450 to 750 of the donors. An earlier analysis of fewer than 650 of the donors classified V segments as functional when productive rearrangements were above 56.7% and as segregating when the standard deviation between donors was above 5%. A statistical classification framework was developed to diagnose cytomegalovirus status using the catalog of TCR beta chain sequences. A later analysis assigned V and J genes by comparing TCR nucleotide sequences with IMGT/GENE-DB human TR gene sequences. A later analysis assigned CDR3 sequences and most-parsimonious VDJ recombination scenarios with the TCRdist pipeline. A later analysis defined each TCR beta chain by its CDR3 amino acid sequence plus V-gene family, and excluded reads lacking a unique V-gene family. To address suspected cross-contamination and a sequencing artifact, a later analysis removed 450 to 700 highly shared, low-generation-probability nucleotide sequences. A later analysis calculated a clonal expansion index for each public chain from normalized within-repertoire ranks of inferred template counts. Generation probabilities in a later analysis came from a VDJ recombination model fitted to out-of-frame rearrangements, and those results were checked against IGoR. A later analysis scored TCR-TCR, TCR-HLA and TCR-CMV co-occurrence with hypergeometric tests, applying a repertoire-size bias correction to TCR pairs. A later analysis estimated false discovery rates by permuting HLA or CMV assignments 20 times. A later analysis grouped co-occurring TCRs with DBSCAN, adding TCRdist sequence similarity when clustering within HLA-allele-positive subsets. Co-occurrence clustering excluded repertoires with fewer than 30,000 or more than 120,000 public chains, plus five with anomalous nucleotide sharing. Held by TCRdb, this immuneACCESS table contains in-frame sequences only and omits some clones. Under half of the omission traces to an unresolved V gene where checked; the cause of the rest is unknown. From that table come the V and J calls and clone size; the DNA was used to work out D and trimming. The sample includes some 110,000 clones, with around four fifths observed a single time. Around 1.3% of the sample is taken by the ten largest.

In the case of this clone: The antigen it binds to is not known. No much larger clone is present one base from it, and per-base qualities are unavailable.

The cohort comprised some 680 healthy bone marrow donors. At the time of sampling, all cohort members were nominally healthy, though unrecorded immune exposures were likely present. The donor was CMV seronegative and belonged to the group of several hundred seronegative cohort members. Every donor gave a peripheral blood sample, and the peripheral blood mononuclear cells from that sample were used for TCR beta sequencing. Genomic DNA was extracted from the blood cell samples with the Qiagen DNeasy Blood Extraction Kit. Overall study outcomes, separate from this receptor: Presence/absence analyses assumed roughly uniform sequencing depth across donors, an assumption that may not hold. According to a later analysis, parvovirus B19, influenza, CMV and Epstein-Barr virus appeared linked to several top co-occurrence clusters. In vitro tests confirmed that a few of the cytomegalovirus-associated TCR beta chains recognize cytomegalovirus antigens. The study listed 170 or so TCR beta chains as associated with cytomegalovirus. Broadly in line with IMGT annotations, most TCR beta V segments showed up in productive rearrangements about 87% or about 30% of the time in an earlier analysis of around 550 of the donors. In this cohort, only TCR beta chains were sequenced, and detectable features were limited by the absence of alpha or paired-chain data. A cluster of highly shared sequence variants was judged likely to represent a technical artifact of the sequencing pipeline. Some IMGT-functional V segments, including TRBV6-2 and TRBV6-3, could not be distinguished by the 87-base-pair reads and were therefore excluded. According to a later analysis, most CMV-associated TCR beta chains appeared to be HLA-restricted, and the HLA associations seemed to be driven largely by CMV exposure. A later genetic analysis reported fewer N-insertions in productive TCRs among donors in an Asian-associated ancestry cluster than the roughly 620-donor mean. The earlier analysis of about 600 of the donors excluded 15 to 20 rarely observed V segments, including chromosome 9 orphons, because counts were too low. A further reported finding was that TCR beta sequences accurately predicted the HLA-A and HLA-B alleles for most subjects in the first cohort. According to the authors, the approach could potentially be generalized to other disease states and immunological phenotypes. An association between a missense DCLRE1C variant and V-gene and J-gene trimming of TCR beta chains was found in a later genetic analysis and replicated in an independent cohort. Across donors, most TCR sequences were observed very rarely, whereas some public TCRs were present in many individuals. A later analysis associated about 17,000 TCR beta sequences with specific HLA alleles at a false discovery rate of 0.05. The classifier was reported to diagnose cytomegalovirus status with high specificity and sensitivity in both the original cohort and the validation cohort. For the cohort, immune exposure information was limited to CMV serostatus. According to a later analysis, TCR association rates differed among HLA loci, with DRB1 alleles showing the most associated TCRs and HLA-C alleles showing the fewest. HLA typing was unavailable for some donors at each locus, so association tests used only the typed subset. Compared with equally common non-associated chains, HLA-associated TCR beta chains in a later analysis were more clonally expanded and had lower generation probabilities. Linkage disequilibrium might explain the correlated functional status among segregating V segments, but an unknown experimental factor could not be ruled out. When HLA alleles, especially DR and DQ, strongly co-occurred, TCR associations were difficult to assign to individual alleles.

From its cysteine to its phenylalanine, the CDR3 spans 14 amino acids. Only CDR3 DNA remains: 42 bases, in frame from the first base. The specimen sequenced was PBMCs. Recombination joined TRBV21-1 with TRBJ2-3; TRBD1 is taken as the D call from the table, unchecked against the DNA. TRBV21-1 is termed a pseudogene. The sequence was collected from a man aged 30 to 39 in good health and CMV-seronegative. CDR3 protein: CASSSGTGTDTQYF. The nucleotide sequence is TGTGCCAGCAGCAGCGGGACAGGCACAGATACGCAGTATTTT.